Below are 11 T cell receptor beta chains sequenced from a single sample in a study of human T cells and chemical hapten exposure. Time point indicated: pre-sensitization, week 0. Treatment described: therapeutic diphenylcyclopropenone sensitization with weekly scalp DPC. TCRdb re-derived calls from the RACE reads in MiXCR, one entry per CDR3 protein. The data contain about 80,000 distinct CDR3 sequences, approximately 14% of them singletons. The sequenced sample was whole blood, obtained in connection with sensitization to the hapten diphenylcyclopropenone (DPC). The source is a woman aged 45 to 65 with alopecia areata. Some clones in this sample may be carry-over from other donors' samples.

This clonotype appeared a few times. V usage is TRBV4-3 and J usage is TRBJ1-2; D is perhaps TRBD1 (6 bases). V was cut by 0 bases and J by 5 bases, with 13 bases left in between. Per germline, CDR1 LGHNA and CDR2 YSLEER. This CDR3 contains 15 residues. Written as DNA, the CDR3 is TGCGCCAGCAGCCAAGATCTGAACAGGGTATATGGCTACACCTTC. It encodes CASSQDLNRVYGYTF.

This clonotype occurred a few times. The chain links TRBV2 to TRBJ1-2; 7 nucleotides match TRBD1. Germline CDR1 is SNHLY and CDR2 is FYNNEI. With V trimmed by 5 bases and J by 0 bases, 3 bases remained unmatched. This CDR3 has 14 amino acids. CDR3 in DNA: TGTGCCAGCAGTTCACAGGGGACTAACTATGGCTACACCTTC. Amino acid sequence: CASSSQGTNYGYTF.

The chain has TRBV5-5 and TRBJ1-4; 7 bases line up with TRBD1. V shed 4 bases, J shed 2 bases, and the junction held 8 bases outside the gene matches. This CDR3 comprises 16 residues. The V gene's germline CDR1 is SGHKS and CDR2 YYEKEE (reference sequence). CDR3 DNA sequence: TGTGCCAGCAGCGACGGCTACAGGGGCACTAATGAAAAACTGTTTTTT. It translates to CASSDGYRGTNEKLFF.

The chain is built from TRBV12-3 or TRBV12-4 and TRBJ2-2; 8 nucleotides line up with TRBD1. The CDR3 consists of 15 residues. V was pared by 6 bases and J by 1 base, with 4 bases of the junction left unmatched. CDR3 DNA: TGTGCCAGCAGCTTGGGACAGGTGAACACCGGGGAGCTGTTTTTT. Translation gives CASSLGQVNTGELFF.

The CDR3 spells CASSLGGVAGNLEQYF. CDR3 in DNA: TGTGCCAGCAGCTTGGGAGGGGTAGCGGGTAACCTCGAGCAGTACTTC. The rearrangement links TRBV5-4 to TRBJ2-7, with 7 bases that match TRBD2. Germline V gives CDR1 SGHNT, CDR2 YYREEE (reference sequence). There are 16 residues in the CDR3. J was trimmed by 6 bases and V by 0 bases; bases with no gene match: 12.

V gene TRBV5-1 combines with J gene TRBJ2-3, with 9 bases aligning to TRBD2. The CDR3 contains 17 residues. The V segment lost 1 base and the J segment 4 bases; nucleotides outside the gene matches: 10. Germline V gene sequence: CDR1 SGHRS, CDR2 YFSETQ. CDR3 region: CASSLLSASGTSDTQYF. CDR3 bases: TGCGCCAGCAGCTTGCTGTCGGCTAGCGGGACCTCAGATACGCAGTATTTT.

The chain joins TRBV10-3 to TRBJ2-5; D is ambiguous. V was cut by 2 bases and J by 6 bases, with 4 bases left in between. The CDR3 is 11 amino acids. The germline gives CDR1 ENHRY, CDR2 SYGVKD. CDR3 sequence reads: CAISEGQTQYF. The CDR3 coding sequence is TGTGCCATCAGTGAGGGACAGACCCAGTACTTC.

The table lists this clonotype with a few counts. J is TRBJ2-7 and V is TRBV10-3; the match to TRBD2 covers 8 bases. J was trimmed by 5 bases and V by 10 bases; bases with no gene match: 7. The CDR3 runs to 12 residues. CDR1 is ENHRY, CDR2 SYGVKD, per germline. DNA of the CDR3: TGTGCCACTGCGGGACTAGGTAACGAGCAGTACTTC. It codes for CATAGLGNEQYF.

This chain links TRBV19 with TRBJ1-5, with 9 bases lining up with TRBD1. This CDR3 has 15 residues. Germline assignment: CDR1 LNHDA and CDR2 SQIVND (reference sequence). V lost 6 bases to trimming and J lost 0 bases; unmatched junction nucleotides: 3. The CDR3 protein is CASRGTGTSNQPQHF. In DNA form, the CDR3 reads TGTGCCAGTAGGGGGACAGGGACTAGCAATCAGCCCCAGCATTTT.

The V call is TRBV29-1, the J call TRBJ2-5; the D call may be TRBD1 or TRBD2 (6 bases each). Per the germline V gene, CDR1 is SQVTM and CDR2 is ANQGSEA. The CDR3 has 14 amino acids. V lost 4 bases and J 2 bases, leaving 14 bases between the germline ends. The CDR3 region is CSVGGAAIQETQYF. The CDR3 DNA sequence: TGCAGCGTTGGGGGGGCGGCTATTCAAGAGACCCAGTACTTC.

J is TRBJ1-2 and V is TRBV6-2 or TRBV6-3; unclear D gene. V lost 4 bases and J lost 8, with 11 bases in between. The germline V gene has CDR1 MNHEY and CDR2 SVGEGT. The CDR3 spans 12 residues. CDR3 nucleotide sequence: TGTGCCAGCAGTTTCGGTACGGGCGGCTACACCTTC. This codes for CASSFGTGGYTF.